These 14 T cell receptor beta chains were all obtained from the same sample, sequenced in a study of cytomegalovirus exposure and HLA in healthy donors (dated by TCRdb to about 2017). The method behind the library was the immunoSEQ multiplex PCR assay. For the multiplex PCR, a mixture combining 60 forward primers for TCR Vbeta segments and 13 reverse primers for TCR Jbeta segments was used. Sourced from immuneACCESS, this table was stored by TCRdb with only in-frame sequences that have V and J called. A share of the clones is absent; for the studies checked, an unresolved V gene accounts for under half, and the remainder has no known explanation. In all, the sample holds 150,000 to 200,000 clones, and around 84% of those were seen once. The top ten constitute 1% of the sample. Specimen: PBMCs. These receptors all stem from a boy aged 2-9 years in good health and CMV-seronegative.

As concerns this clone: Sequence at one end of the junction differs from germline and may be a read error. The chain links TRBV30 to TRBJ2-6; D is perhaps TRBD1 (5 bases). This CDR3 region has 12 residues. Germline V gives CDR1 GTSNPN, CDR2 SVGIG (reference sequence). The CDR3 region has the DNA TGTGCCTGTGGTGCTGGGGCCAACGTCCTGACCTTC. Protein: CACGAGANVLTF. Full variable domain (missing parts from reference TRBV30 and TRBJ2-6): SQTIHQWPATLVQPVGSPLSLECTVEGTSNPNLYWYRQAAGRGLQLLFYSVGIGQISSEVPQNLSASRPQDRQFILSSKKLLLSDSGFYLCACGAGANVLTFGAGSRLTVL.

This chain connects TRBV5-4 to TRBJ2-6; maybe TRBD1 (7 bases). Trimming took 5 bases from V and 4 from J, leaving 19 bases between them. From germline, CDR1 is SGHNT and CDR2 YYREEE (reference sequence). This CDR3 comprises 17 residues. The CDR3 sequence is CASSPSPGGRGANVLTF. The CDR3 region has the DNA TGTGCCAGCAGTCCTAGCCCAGGGGGGCGGGGGGCCAACGTCCTGACTTTC.

The V call is TRBV5-1, the J call TRBJ2-1; TRBD1 matches 8 bases. The trim removed 2 bases at V and 2 bases at J, leaving 3 bases unmatched. There are 15 residues in the CDR3. The V gene's germline CDR1 is SGHRS and CDR2 YFSETQ. The CDR3 region has the DNA TGCGCCAGCAGCTTACCGGGACAGGCCTACAATGAGCAGTTCTTC. Residues: CASSLPGQAYNEQFF.

The rearrangement links TRBV5-1 to TRBJ1-1, with D perhaps matching TRBD1 (5 bases). The V and J ends lost 0 bases and 4 bases respectively, with 22 bases between them. Germline CDR1 and CDR2: SGHRS and YFSETQ. There are 18 residues in the CDR3. The CDR3 protein is CASSLDGGAKGFGTEAFF. As DNA, the CDR3 is TGCGCCAGCAGCTTGGACGGAGGGGCTAAGGGTTTTGGCACTGAAGCTTTCTTT.

The genes are TRBV7-9 and TRBJ2-1; tentative D call: TRBD1 (5 bases). The CDR3 loop spans 16 amino acids. Germline V gives CDR1 SEHNR, CDR2 FQNEAQ (reference sequence). The V gene lost 5 bases and the J gene lost 3 bases, with 17 bases spanning the gap. This CDR3 is CASSVFTGKYYNEQFF. CDR3 nucleotides: TGTGCCAGCAGCGTCTTCACAGGAAAGTACTACAATGAGCAGTTCTTC.

The rearrangement joins TRBV4-1 to TRBJ2-1; TRBD2 aligns across 11 bases. This CDR3 spans 16 amino acids. CDR1 is MGHRA, CDR2 YSYEKL, per germline. V lost 1 base and J lost 9; bases outside the gene matches: 8. This CDR3 reads CASSQGLAGRQGEQFF. Here the CDR3 DNA reads TGCGCCAGCAGCCAAGGACTAGCGGGGCGGCAGGGTGAGCAGTTCTTC.

The rearrangement uses TRBV18 and TRBJ1-4, with D tentatively TRBD1 (6 bases). Between the trimmed V and J ends, which lost 5 bases and 7 bases, there was a span of 20 bases. This CDR3 has 16 residues. Germline values: CDR1 KGHSH, CDR2 LQKENI. For the CDR3, the DNA is TGTGCCAGCTCATTAGAGGCGCAGGGGCTAACTGAAAAACTGTTTTTT. It specifies CASSLEAQGLTEKLFF.

This chain uses TRBV29-1 with TRBJ2-1, with unresolved D. Germline CDR1 reads SQVTM; CDR2 reads ANQGSEA. The V end was cut by 7 bases, the J end by 2 bases, with 18 bases between. The CDR3 is 15 amino acids. The CDR3 is CSDQTAAGPYNEQFF. In DNA, the CDR3 is TGCAGCGACCAAACGGCCGCAGGCCCCTACAATGAGCAGTTCTTC.

The chain recombines TRBV7-8 with TRBJ1-3; maybe TRBD1 (5 bases). The CDR3 covers 13 residues. From germline, CDR1 is SGHVS and CDR2 FQNEAQ. The V gene lost 5 bases and the J gene lost 8 bases, with 13 bases spanning the gap. The CDR3 loop reads CASSAQVRDTIYF. For the CDR3, the DNA is TGTGCCAGCAGCGCACAGGTTCGGGACACCATATATTTT.

There are a few counts of this clone. This rearrangement joins TRBV19 to TRBJ1-2, with TRBD1 identical over 9 bases. Trimming took 4 bases from V and 3 from J; bases not matched to a gene: 6. Germline V lookup: CDR1 LNHDA, CDR2 SQIVND (reference sequence). CDR3 length: 15 residues. The CDR3 is CASSTGQGPHYGYTF. The CDR3 DNA follows: TGTGCCAGTAGTACCGGACAGGGGCCGCACTATGGCTACACCTTC.

This rearrangement joins TRBV30 to TRBJ2-1; 10 positions match TRBD2. The CDR3 is 16 residues long. J gave up 7 bases and V 1 base, and 10 bases lay outside the gene matches. Per germline, CDR1 GTSNPN and CDR2 SVGIG (reference sequence). The CDR3 protein is CAWSDPSGRARNEQFF. DNA for the CDR3: TGTGCCTGGAGTGACCCCAGCGGGAGGGCCAGGAATGAGCAGTTCTTC.

The rearrangement joins TRBV5-6 to TRBJ2-7; tentative D call: TRBD1 (6 bases). The CDR3 runs to 14 residues. Germline assignment: CDR1 SGHDT and CDR2 YYEEEE. The V gene lost 0 bases and the J gene lost 4 bases, with 11 bases spanning the gap. CDR3 DNA sequence: TGTGCCAGCAGCTTGGGGCAGGGGTCTTACGAGCAGTACGTC. Translation gives CASSLGQGSYEQYV.

V and J are TRBV28 and TRBJ2-7; no reliable D call. CDR3 length: 14 residues. V lost 5 bases, J lost 1 base, and 12 bases lay in between. Germline V lookup: CDR1 MDHEN, CDR2 SYDVKM. The CDR3 is CASSPVVASYEQYF. CDR3 nucleotide sequence: TGTGCCAGCAGTCCCGTCGTAGCTTCCTACGAGCAGTACTTC.

The rearrangement uses TRBV29-1 and TRBJ2-3, with 9 bases aligning to TRBD1. Unmatched junction bases numbered 3, after V lost 1 base and J lost 4 bases. The CDR3 spans 14 residues. Germline V lookup: CDR1 SQVTM, CDR2 ANQGSEA. CDR3 protein: CSVEVQGAADTQYF. CDR3 nucleotide sequence: TGCAGCGTTGAAGTACAGGGGGCCGCAGATACGCAGTATTTT.